The rows below give T cell receptor beta chains drawn from one sample of a study of T cell repertoires in cytomegalovirus infection. Using its own MiXCR run on the reads, TCRdb lists one record per CDR3 protein. The table shows fewer than 550,000 distinct CDR3 sequences, with approximately 26% occurring only once. Sequenced input: PBMCs. Receptors originate from a human donor in good health (CMV status not recorded). Some clones in this sample may be carry-over from other donors' samples. Both conserved end residues are part of each CDR3. D genes are given only for firm matches. Expanded clones get a size class; other rows say once, few or many, or leave the size out.

J: TRBJ1-1; size: .; length: 13; D: .; V: TRBV27; CDR3: CASAPGGRTEAFF; DNA: TGTGCCTCTGCCCCTGGGGGCAGGACTGAAGCTTTCTTT
J: TRBJ1-1; size: .; length: 15; D: .; V: TRBV27; CDR3: CASSLRTTLNTEAFF; DNA: TGTGCCAGCAGTTTGCGCACCACCCTGAACACTGAAGCTTTCTTT
J: TRBJ1-3; size: .; length: 17; D: TRBD1; V: TRBV28; CDR3: CASSLMGQTFSGNTIYF; DNA: TGTGCCAGCAGTTTAATGGGACAGACCTTCTCTGGAAACACCATATATTTT
J: TRBJ1-2; size: .; length: 14; D: .; V: TRBV11-2; CDR3: CASSLLGDNYGYTF; DNA: TGTGCCAGCAGCTTATTGGGGGATAACTATGGCTACACCTTC
J: TRBJ2-1; size: .; length: 14; D: .; V: TRBV4-3; CDR3: CASSQVTTHNEQFF; DNA: TGCGCCAGCAGCCAAGTGACTACCCACAATGAGCAGTTCTTC
J: TRBJ2-7; size: .; length: 14; D: TRBD1; V: TRBV7-2; CDR3: CASSHSEQGYEQYF; DNA: TGTGCCAGCAGCCACTCTGAACAGGGGTACGAGCAGTACTTC
J: TRBJ2-1; size: .; length: 13; D: TRBD1; V: TRBV29-1; CDR3: CRTEGQGVNEQFF; DNA: TGCAGGACGGAGGGACAGGGGGTGAATGAGCAGTTCTTC
J: TRBJ2-1; size: .; length: 16; D: .; V: TRBV20-1; CDR3: CSARDWGTGNYNEQFF; DNA: TGCAGTGCTAGAGATTGGGGGACGGGGAACTACAATGAGCAGTTCTTC
J: TRBJ1-5; size: .; length: 15; D: .; V: TRBV12-3/TRBV12-4; CDR3: CASSLGMGGHQPQHF; DNA: TGTGCCAGCAGTCTCGGGATGGGGGGTCACCAGCCCCAGCATTTT
J: TRBJ1-2; size: few; length: 15; D: .; V: TRBV11-1; CDR3: CASATGTIMDYGYTF; DNA: TGTGCCAGCGCCACCGGGACAATAATGGACTATGGCTACACCTTC
J: TRBJ2-1; size: few; length: 12; D: .; V: TRBV12-3/TRBV12-4; CDR3: CASTRTFNEQFF; DNA: TGTGCCAGCACCCGTACTTTCAATGAGCAGTTCTTC
J: TRBJ2-5; size: .; length: 17; D: TRBD2; V: TRBV7-6; CDR3: CASSPGTSGSPQETQYF; DNA: TGTGCCAGCAGCCCCGGGACTAGCGGGAGCCCTCAAGAGACCCAGTACTTC
J: TRBJ2-2; size: many; length: 14; D: .; V: TRBV7-2; CDR3: CASSLARSTGELFF; DNA: TGTGCCAGCAGCTTGGCTAGGAGCACCGGGGAGCTGTTTTTT
J: TRBJ2-2; size: once; length: 13; D: .; V: TRBV12-3/TRBV12-4; CDR3: CASGDRNTGELFF; DNA: TGTGCCAGCGGTGACAGAAACACCGGGGAGCTGTTTTTT
J: TRBJ1-5; size: .; length: 13; D: .; V: TRBV30; CDR3: CAWSPQGVQPQHF; DNA: TGTGCCTGGAGTCCACAGGGAGTTCAGCCCCAGCATTTT
J: TRBJ2-1; size: .; length: 16; D: TRBD2; V: TRBV4-1; CDR3: CASSQDVGRAYNEQFF; DNA: TGCGCCAGCAGCCAAGATGTCGGGAGGGCCTACAATGAGCAGTTCTTC
J: TRBJ1-2; size: .; length: 11; D: .; V: TRBV2; CDR3: CASSDRGGYTF; DNA: TGTGCCAGCAGTGACCGGGGCGGCTACACCTTC
J: TRBJ2-7; size: .; length: 15; D: .; V: TRBV4-1; CDR3: CASSQDQTGRGEQYF; DNA: TGCGCCAGCAGCCAAGATCAGACAGGGCGGGGCGAGCAGTACTTC
J: TRBJ2-3; size: many; length: 16; D: TRBD2; V: TRBV7-2; CDR3: CASSFLAGGGFDTQYF; DNA: TGTGCCAGCAGCTTCCTAGCGGGAGGAGGATTTGATACGCAGTATTTT
J: TRBJ2-5; size: many; length: 15; D: TRBD1; V: TRBV7-2; CDR3: CASSPTPGQGETQYF; DNA: TGTGCCAGCAGCCCAACCCCGGGACAGGGAGAGACCCAGTACTTC
J: TRBJ2-1; size: .; length: 11; D: TRBD2; V: TRBV7-9; CDR3: CASSLGTSLLF; DNA: TGTGCCAGCAGCTTAGGGACTAGTCTGCTCTTC
J: TRBJ2-2; size: few; length: 13; D: .; V: TRBV6-2/TRBV6-3; CDR3: CASSYFGTGELFF; DNA: TGTGCCAGCAGTTACTTTGGCACCGGGGAGCTGTTTTTT
J: TRBJ2-1; size: .; length: 12; D: .; V: TRBV27; CDR3: CASSVQGQEQFF; DNA: TGTGCCAGCAGTGTACAGGGCCAGGAGCAGTTCTTC
J: TRBJ2-1; size: .; length: 19; D: .; V: TRBV6-8; CDR3: CASSSPRRTPFRSYNEQFF; DNA: TGTGCCAGCAGTTCACCTAGAAGGACACCGTTTAGGTCCTACAATGAGCAGTTCTTC
J: TRBJ2-7; size: .; length: 14; D: .; V: TRBV11-3; CDR3: CASSLGGTINEQYF; DNA: TGTGCCAGCAGCTTAGGCGGGACCATTAACGAGCAGTACTTC
J: TRBJ1-1; size: many; length: 14; D: .; V: TRBV7-2; CDR3: CASSPPAGVTEAFF; DNA: TGTGCCAGCAGCCCCCCTGCCGGGGTAACTGAAGCTTTCTTT
J: TRBJ1-1; size: .; length: 14; D: .; V: TRBV6-2/TRBV6-3; CDR3: CASSYGPINTEAFF; DNA: TGTGCCAGCAGTTACGGTCCTATCAACACTGAAGCTTTCTTT
J: TRBJ1-2; size: .; length: 13; D: .; V: TRBV28; CDR3: CASSPGPLYGYTF; DNA: TGTGCCAGCAGTCCGGGACCTCTTTATGGCTACACCTTC
J: TRBJ2-2; size: .; length: 14; D: .; V: TRBV10-3; CDR3: CAISGRENTGELFF; DNA: TGTGCCATCAGCGGACGGGAGAACACCGGGGAGCTGTTTTTT
J: TRBJ2-7; size: .; length: 15; D: TRBD1; V: TRBV29-1; CDR3: CSVQKERQGPHEQYF; DNA: TGCAGCGTTCAGAAGGAGAGACAGGGACCCCACGAGCAGTACTTC
J: TRBJ2-1; size: few; length: 15; D: .; V: TRBV6-1; CDR3: CAAYSGTEVRNEQFF; DNA: TGTGCAGCATACTCCGGGACTGAGGTTAGGAATGAGCAGTTCTTC
J: TRBJ1-1; size: many; length: 17; D: TRBD1; V: TRBV12-5; CDR3: CASGLSLGDRRSTEAFF; DNA: TGTGCTAGTGGTTTGTCCTTGGGGGACAGAAGGTCCACTGAAGCTTTCTTT
J: TRBJ2-1; size: few; length: 12; D: .; V: TRBV20-1; CDR3: CSAGPLGGEQFF; DNA: TGCAGTGCTGGACCCCTAGGGGGAGAGCAGTTCTTC
J: TRBJ2-5; size: .; length: 16; D: .; V: TRBV19; CDR3: CASSIDPRRSPETQYF; DNA: TGTGCCAGTAGTATAGACCCCCGAAGGAGTCCGGAGACCCAGTACTTC